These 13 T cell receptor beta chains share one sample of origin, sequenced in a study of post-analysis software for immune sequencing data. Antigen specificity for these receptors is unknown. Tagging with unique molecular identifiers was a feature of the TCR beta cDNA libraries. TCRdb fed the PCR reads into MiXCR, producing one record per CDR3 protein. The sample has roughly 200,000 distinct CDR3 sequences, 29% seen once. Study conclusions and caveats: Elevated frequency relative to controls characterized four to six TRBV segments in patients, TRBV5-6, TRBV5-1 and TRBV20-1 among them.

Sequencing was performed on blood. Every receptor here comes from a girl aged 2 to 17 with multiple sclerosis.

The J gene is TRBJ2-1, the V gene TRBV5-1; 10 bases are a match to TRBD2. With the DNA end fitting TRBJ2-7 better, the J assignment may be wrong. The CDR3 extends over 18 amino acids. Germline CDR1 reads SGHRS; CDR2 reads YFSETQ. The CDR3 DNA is TGCGCCAGCAGCCCATCAGATATGACTAGCGGGTTTTACAATGAGCAGTACTTC. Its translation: CASSPSDMTSGFYNEQYF.

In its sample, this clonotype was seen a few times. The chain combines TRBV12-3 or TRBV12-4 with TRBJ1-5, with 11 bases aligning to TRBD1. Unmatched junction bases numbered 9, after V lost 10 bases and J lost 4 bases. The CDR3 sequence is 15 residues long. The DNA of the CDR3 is TGTGCCACCTCTCTAGGACAGGGGGCAAATCAGCCCCAGCATTTT. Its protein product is CATSLGQGANQPQHF.

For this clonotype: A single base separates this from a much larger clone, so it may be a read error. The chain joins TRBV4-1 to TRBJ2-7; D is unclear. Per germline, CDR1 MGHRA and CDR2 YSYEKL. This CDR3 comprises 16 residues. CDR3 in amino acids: CANSQDPPASSYEQYF. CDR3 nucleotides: TGCGCCAACAGCCAAGATCCGCCAGCGAGCTCCTACGAGCAGTACTTC.

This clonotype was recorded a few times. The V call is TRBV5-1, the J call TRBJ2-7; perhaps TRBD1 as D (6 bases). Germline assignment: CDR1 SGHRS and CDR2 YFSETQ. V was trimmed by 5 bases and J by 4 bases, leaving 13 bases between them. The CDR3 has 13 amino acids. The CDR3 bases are TGCGCCAGCAGTCGGGACATCATATACGAGCAGTACTTC. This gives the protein CASSRDIIYEQYF. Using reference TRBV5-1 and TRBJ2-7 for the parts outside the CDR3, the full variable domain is KAGVTQTPRYLIKTRGQQVTLSCSPISGHRSVSWYQQTPGQGLQFLFEYFSETQRNKGNFPGRFSGRQFSNSRSEMNVSTLELGDSALYLCASSRDIIYEQYFGPGTRLTVT.

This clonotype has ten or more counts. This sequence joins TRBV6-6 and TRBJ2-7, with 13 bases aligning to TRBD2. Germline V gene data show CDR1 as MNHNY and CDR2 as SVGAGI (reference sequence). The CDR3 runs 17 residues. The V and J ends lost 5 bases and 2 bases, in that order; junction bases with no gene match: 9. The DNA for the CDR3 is TGTGCCAGCAGTAACCCCCTCGGACTAGCGGGGGCCTACGAGCAGTACTTC. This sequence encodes CASSNPLGLAGAYEQYF.

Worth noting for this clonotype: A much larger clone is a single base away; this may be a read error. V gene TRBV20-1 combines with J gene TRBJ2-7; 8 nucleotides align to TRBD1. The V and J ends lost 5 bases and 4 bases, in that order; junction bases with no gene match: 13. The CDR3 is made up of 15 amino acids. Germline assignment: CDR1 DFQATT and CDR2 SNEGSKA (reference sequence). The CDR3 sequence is CSAGSNRGFRYEQYF. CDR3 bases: TGCAGTGCTGGATCCAACAGGGGGTTTCGGTACGAGCAGTACTTC.

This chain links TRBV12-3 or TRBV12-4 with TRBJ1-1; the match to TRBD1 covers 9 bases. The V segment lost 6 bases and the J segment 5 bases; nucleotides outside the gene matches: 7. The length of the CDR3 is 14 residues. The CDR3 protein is CASRGTGLGTEAFF. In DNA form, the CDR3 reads TGTGCCAGCAGGGGGACAGGGCTGGGGACTGAAGCTTTCTTT.

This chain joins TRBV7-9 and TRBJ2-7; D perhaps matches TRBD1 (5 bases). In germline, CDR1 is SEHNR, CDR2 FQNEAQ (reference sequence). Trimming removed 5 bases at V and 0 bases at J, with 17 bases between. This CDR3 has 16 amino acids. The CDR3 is CASSPQLTVSSYEQYF. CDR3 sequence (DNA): TGTGCCAGCAGCCCTCAACTGACAGTCAGCTCCTACGAGCAGTACTTC.

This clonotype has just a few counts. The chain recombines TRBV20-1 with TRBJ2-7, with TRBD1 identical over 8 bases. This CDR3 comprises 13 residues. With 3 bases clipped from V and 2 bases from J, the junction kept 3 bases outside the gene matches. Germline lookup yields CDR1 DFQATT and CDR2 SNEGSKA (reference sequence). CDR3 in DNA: TGCAGTGCTAGGACAGGGGCCACCTACGAGCAGTACTTC. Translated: CSARTGATYEQYF.

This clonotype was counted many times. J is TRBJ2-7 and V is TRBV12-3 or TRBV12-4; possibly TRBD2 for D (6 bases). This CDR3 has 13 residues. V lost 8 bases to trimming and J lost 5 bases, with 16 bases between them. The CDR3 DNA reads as TGTGCCAGCCAACGACTAGAGGTCGACGAGCAGTACTTC. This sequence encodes CASQRLEVDEQYF.

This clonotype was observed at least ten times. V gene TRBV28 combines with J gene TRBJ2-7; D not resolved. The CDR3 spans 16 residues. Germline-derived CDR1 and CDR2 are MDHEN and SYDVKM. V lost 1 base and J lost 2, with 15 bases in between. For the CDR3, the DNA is TGTGCCAGCAGTTTATCGGTACTCGGACCAACCTACGAGCAGTACTTC. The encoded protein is CASSLSVLGPTYEQYF.

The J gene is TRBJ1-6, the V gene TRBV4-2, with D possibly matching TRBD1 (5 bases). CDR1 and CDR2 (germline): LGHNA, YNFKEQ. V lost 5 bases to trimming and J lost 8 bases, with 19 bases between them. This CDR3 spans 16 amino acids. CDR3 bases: TGTGCCAGCAGCTACCGGTTACGGGGAGGGGATTCACCCCTCCACTTT. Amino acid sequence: CASSYRLRGGDSPLHF.

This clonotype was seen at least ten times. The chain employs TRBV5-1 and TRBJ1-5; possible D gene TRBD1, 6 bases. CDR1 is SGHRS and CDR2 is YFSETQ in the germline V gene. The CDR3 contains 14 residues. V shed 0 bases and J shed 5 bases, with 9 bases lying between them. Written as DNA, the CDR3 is TGCGCCAGCAGCTTGGGGGGGCAGTATCAGCCCCAGCATTTT. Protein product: CASSLGGQYQPQHF.